This T cell receptor (beta chain) is drawn from a study of CD8+ T cells in alopecia areata. Sorting of CD4+ and CD8+ T cells was performed on PBMCs. Study-level points and caveats: Normal scalp showed lower clonality than lesional scalp, especially alopecia totalis/universalis.

A word on this clone: Its antigen is still unknown.

V dropped 2 bases and J dropped 2 bases, with 7 bases sitting between them. The CDR3 is 12 residues long. Germline-derived CDR1 and CDR2 are SQVTM and ANQGSEA. Extracted RNA was reverse transcribed, and the resulting cDNA served as sequencing template. Sequencing used immunoSEQ multiplex PCR; TCRdb keeps in-frame clones, though not all of them. The sample consists of 65,000 to 95,000 clones, roughly 51% of them appearing once. This TCR came from a human donor with alopecia areata. Sequences were obtained from NKG2D-high CD8+ T cells sorted from blood. This chain joins TRBV29-1 and TRBJ2-7; no reliable D call. The CDR3 nucleotides read TGCAGCGTTGAAAGGAAACCCTACGAGCAGTACTTC. Its translation: CSVERKPYEQYF.